A selection of T cell receptor beta chains follows, all from one sample in a study of OX40 agonist ivuxolimab in advanced cancers. Measured with immunoSEQ multiplex PCR; TCRdb has only the in-frame clones, and not every one. The top ten clones hold around 6.5% of a sample with 70,000 to 95,000 clones, 80% to 90% of them seen once. The specimen comprised CD4+ or CD8+ T cells sorted from blood, sampled in a trial of the OX40 agonist ivuxolimab. The receptors stem from an adult with an advanced solid tumor such as melanoma, head and neck, liver or kidney cancer. Each CDR3 is given without its conserved first and last residue. A clone size is listed for some rows: how often the clone was seen (once, few, many), or a class if it is expanded.

TRBJ1-5,TRBV21-1,once,ASSPGDREDNQPQH
TRBJ1-6,TRBV6-5,.,ASSYSGTALRALH
TRBJ1-5,TRBV19,.,ASRATGNSNQPQH
TRBJ1-1,TRBV19,.,ASSTIQNTEAF
TRBJ2-7,TRBV6-1,.,ASSESGRLAIYEQY
TRBJ1-1,TRBV21-1,.,ASTSPGSNDTEAF
TRBJ2-3,TRBV5-1,.,ASSPRTSLRLSTDTQY
TRBJ1-1,TRBV7-3,.,ASSLGQGMNTEAF
TRBJ2-2,TRBV5-6,.,ASSSRLASTGELF
TRBJ2-5,TRBV9,.,ASSPRGSGQETQY
TRBJ1-6,TRBV2,.,ASSDGGSYNSPLH
TRBJ2-3,TRBV7-8,.,ASSSPPSTQY
TRBJ1-4,TRBV5-5,once,ASSFGRGTFNEKLF
TRBJ1-5,TRBV19,.,ASITTGPGQPQH
TRBJ2-5,TRBV11-3,.,ASSLRTSGQETQY
TRBJ2-1,TRBV25-1,.,ASSEYPVGGNEQF
TRBJ2-5,TRBV4-1,.,ASSQSPGQETQY
TRBJ1-6,TRBV10-1,.,ASSAPGGNSPLH
TRBJ2-1,TRBV29-1,.,SKGLGFGEQF
TRBJ2-7,TRBV15,.,ATSRDRSQGEQY
TRBJ2-7,TRBV29-1,.,SADSGYEQY
TRBJ2-1,TRBV19,.,ASSIRAGGGFNEQF
TRBJ2-3,TRBV6-6,.,ASSILGGGSTDTQY
TRBJ1-3,TRBV6-6,.,ASSYFSPRESNTIY
TRBJ1-5,TRBV4-2,.,ASSQDQGGNQPQH
TRBJ2-1,TRBV7-3,.,ASSFGLAANEQF
TRBJ1-1,TRBV5-1,once,ASSLDGGGIMNTEAF
TRBJ2-1,TRBV7-7,.,ASSPTRGSGGNEQF
TRBJ2-1,TRBV30,.,AWSVLLGPNEQF
TRBJ1-6,TRBV5-4,.,ASSSSLDRGVSPLH
TRBJ1-5,TRBV18,.,ASSPLLASGGRQPQH
TRBJ2-3,TRBV19,.,ASSKTGTVRDTQY
TRBJ2-3,TRBV5-4,.,ASSLGGNTDTQY
TRBJ2-1,TRBV5-1,once,ASSLGQQGTNEQF
TRBJ1-1,TRBV18,.,ASSHPGTEAF
TRBJ1-6,TRBV6-5,.,ASSLGQYNSPLH
TRBJ1-5,TRBV5-1,.,ASSLGDREGNQPQH
TRBJ2-7,TRBV5-5,.,ASSSSVGIYEQY
TRBJ1-1,TRBV6-1,.,ASSDRGVVTEAF
TRBJ2-7,TRBV7-8,.,ASRKMPESSYEQY
TRBJ1-1,TRBV10-3,.,AISFRGGGDTEAF
TRBJ1-3,TRBV29-1,.,SAKDRASGNTIY
TRBJ2-7,TRBV6-6,.,ASRSASGRGLEQY
TRBJ2-5,TRBV6-5,.,ASSYTLTGQETQY
TRBJ1-1,TRBV5-6,.,ASSHRTYTEAF
TRBJ2-7,TRBV30,.,AWSGTSGYYEQY